The rows below give T cell receptor beta chains drawn from one sample of a study of blood T cell repertoires in COVID-19. Sequencing was performed with immunoSEQ multiplex PCR; in TCRdb, only in-frame clones are kept and a portion is missing. The data hold around 190,000 clones, with approximately 83% observed a single time. The sequenced sample consisted of peripheral blood. These TCRs come from a human donor in a cohort sampled during active COVID-19. CDR3s include the opening cysteine and the closing phenylalanine or tryptophan. Fields, in order: D gene, J gene, clone size, V gene, CDR3 protein, CDR3 DNA. A D gene is named only where the DNA matches it firmly. Clone size is stated in some rows and not others, as once, few, many or a class when expanded.

>NA|TRBJ1-1|few|TRBV7-9
CASSLEGVGTEAFF
TGTGCCAGCAGCTTAGAAGGGGTGGGTACTGAAGCTTTCTTT
>TRBD1|TRBJ1-2|NA|TRBV29-1
CSVLLRDRGPYGYTF
TGCAGCGTTCTACTCCGGGACAGGGGCCCCTATGGCTACACCTTC
>TRBD2|TRBJ2-5|NA|TRBV7-8
CASSFGWGGDGEETQYF
TGTGCCAGCAGCTTTGGGTGGGGGGGAGACGGAGAAGAGACCCAGTACTTC
>NA|TRBJ2-3|NA|TRBV4-2
CASSQDFGGVPTDTQYF
TGTGCCAGCAGCCAAGATTTCGGCGGAGTTCCCACAGATACGCAGTATTTT
>TRBD1|TRBJ1-6|NA|TRBV28
CASSPGQGRSPLHF
TGTGCCAGCAGCCCCGGACAGGGAAGGTCACCCCTCCACTTT
>NA|TRBJ2-7|NA|TRBV27
CASSFSGELTYEQYF
TGTGCCAGCAGTTTTTCAGGGGAACTAACCTACGAGCAGTACTTC
>NA|TRBJ1-1|NA|TRBV9
CASSVAGNTEAFF
TGTGCCAGCAGCGTAGCGGGGAACACTGAAGCTTTCTTT
>NA|TRBJ1-6|NA|TRBV6-5
CASSLRDMGNSPLHF
TGTGCCAGCAGTCTCCGGGACATGGGTAATTCACCCCTCCACTTT
>NA|TRBJ2-1|once|TRBV2
CASYGLPGEQFF
TGTGCCAGCTACGGACTCCCGGGTGAGCAGTTCTTC
>NA|TRBJ2-3|NA|TRBV7-9
CASSLSSGTDTQYF
TGTGCCAGCAGCCTCTCCTCGGGGACAGATACGCAGTATTTT
>NA|TRBJ1-5|once|TRBV18
CASSPIRESNQPQHF
TGTGCCAGCTCACCGATCAGGGAAAGCAATCAGCCCCAGCATTTT
>NA|TRBJ1-5|NA|TRBV6-5
CATLDSSNQPQHF
TGTGCCACCCTAGACAGTTCCAATCAGCCCCAGCATTTT
>NA|TRBJ1-1|NA|TRBV6-5
CASRSSGGEAFF
TGTGCCAGCAGATCCTCCGGGGGAGAAGCTTTCTTT
>NA|TRBJ2-3|NA|TRBV5-1
CASSLGPTSSGDTQYF
TGCGCCAGCAGCTTGGGACCCACTAGCTCAGGAGATACGCAGTATTTT
>TRBD1|TRBJ2-2|NA|TRBV29-1
CSVLPGQVTGELFF
TGCAGCGTTTTGCCGGGACAGGTCACCGGGGAGCTGTTTTTT
>NA|TRBJ2-2|NA|TRBV2
CASSADSLSNTGELFF
TGTGCCAGCAGTGCCGACAGCCTTTCTAACACCGGGGAGCTGTTTTTT
>TRBD1|TRBJ2-2|NA|TRBV7-2
CASSFTGGRAGELFF
TGTGCCAGCAGCTTTACAGGGGGGCGGGCCGGGGAGCTGTTTTTT
>TRBD2|TRBJ2-7|NA|TRBV7-9
CASMASGGTRYEQYF
TGTGCCAGTATGGCTAGCGGGGGGACCCGCTACGAGCAGTACTTC
>TRBD1|TRBJ1-6|NA|TRBV6-5
CASSYSGQGPSPLHF
TGTGCCAGCAGTTACTCGGGACAGGGCCCCTCACCCCTCCACTTT
>TRBD1|TRBJ1-5|NA|TRBV10-1
CASSLMSTGGLYSNQPQHF
TGCGCCAGCAGTTTAATGTCGACAGGGGGCCTCTATAGCAATCAGCCCCAGCATTTT
>NA|TRBJ1-6|NA|TRBV3-1/TRBV3-2
CASSRGGGKDNSPLHF
TGTGCCAGCAGCCGCGGTGGCGGGAAAGATAATTCACCCCTCCACTTT
>NA|TRBJ2-7|NA|TRBV3-1/TRBV3-2
CASSQEKIRGEEQYF
TGTGCCAGCAGCCAAGAAAAGATCAGGGGGGAGGAGCAGTACTTC
>TRBD2|TRBJ2-3|NA|TRBV7-2
CASTFSRGGTDTQYF
TGTGCCAGCACCTTCTCGCGGGGGGGCACAGATACGCAGTATTTT
>NA|TRBJ2-2|once|TRBV10-1
CASSARLNGELFF
TGCGCCAGCAGTGCCCGACTGAACGGGGAGCTGTTTTTT
>NA|TRBJ1-4|NA|TRBV6-5
CASSQSGKDEKLFF
TGTGCCAGCAGTCAATCCGGGAAAGATGAAAAACTGTTTTTT
>NA|TRBJ1-2|NA|TRBV18
CASSPTDNYGYTF
TGTGCCAGCTCACCGACAGATAACTATGGCTACACCTTC
>TRBD1|TRBJ1-3|NA|TRBV6-5
CASSRDRGGNTIYF
TGTGCCAGCAGTCGCGACAGGGGCGGAAACACCATATATTTT
>NA|TRBJ1-2|NA|TRBV5-1
CASSFTGYGYTF
TGCGCCAGCAGCTTCACAGGGTATGGCTACACCTTC
>NA|TRBJ1-1|few|TRBV19
CASSHGTHYTEAFF
TGTGCCAGTAGTCACGGGACTCATTACACTGAAGCTTTCTTT
>NA|TRBJ1-1|NA|TRBV6-5
CASRRQSGTEAFF
TGTGCCAGCAGAAGACAGTCCGGCACTGAAGCTTTCTTT
>NA|TRBJ2-3|NA|TRBV9
CASSVGGAGSTDTQYF
TGTGCCAGCAGCGTAGGGGGAGCGGGTAGCACAGATACGCAGTATTTT
>NA|TRBJ2-3|once|TRBV4-3
CASSHPPGAGARTDTQYF
TGCGCCAGCAGCCATCCCCCGGGGGCGGGAGCCAGGACAGATACGCAGTATTTT
>TRBD1|TRBJ1-4|NA|TRBV6-2/TRBV6-3
CASSGTGGTNEKLFF
TGTGCCAGCAGCGGTACAGGGGGGACTAATGAAAAACTGTTTTTT
>TRBD1|TRBJ1-3|few|TRBV27
CASSLGTGGTIYF
TGTGCCAGCAGTCTTGGGACAGGGGGGACCATATATTTT
>NA|TRBJ2-3|NA|TRBV4-2
CASTPAGVTDTQYF
TGTGCCAGCACCCCAGCAGGGGTCACAGATACGCAGTATTTT
>TRBD2|TRBJ2-7|NA|TRBV15
CATSRASGLSHEQYF
TGTGCCACCAGCAGAGCTAGCGGCCTATCCCACGAGCAGTACTTC
>NA|TRBJ1-1|NA|TRBV4-3
CASSQERSGASGAFF
TGCGCCAGCAGCCAAGAGCGTTCAGGGGCTTCGGGAGCTTTCTTT
>TRBD1|TRBJ2-7|NA|TRBV3-1/TRBV3-2
CASSPGTGEFNEQYF
TGTGCCAGCAGCCCCGGGACAGGGGAGTTCAACGAGCAGTACTTC
>NA|TRBJ2-2|NA|TRBV21-1
CASTNSQGTQTYRGELFF
TGTGCCAGTACGAATAGCCAGGGGACACAAACTTACAGAGGGGAGCTGTTTTTT
>NA|TRBJ2-1|NA|TRBV4-1
CASSQEERGSYNEQFF
TGCGCCAGCAGCCAAGAAGAGAGGGGGTCCTACAATGAGCAGTTCTTC
>NA|TRBJ1-6|NA|TRBV15
CATSRGRGGSPLHF
TGTGCCACCAGCAGAGGCCGGGGTGGGTCACCCCTCCACTTT
>TRBD1|TRBJ2-7|once|TRBV5-5
CASSLDRGLNEQYF
TGTGCCAGCAGCTTGGACAGGGGGCTAAACGAGCAGTACTTC
>NA|TRBJ1-3|NA|TRBV5-4
CASSLGGSGNTIYF
TGTGCCAGCAGCTTAGGAGGCTCTGGAAACACCATATATTTT
>TRBD1|TRBJ2-2|NA|TRBV7-8
CASSPRDRGRTGELFF
TGTGCCAGCAGCCCCCGGGACAGGGGGCGGACCGGGGAGCTGTTTTTT
>NA|TRBJ2-7|NA|TRBV19
CASTQAKGSYEQYF
TGTGCCAGTACACAGGCGAAGGGCTCCTACGAGCAGTACTTC
>TRBD2|TRBJ2-7|NA|TRBV28
CASSFLSGAAYEQYF
TGTGCCAGCAGTTTCTTGAGCGGGGCCGCCTACGAGCAGTACTTC
>NA|TRBJ1-2|NA|TRBV7-9
CASNRGQNNYGYTF
TGTGCCAGCAACCGCGGCCAGAATAACTATGGCTACACCTTC
>NA|TRBJ2-7|few|TRBV23-1
CASRRQFRAYEQYF
TGCGCCAGCAGACGACAGTTTCGCGCCTACGAGCAGTACTTC